The clone carrying this TCR beta chain came up a few times. In the original workflow: Quantification of nucleated cells was approximated via reference gene primer amplification. Clones were read by immunoSEQ multiplex PCR, and TCRdb kept only the in-frame ones, dropping some. The DNA was the basis for D and trimming; V, J and clone size are from that table. Of 350,000 to 500,000 clones listed, about 90% are singletons. This entry is derived from a study of blood T cell repertoires in COVID-19. Study-level background: The United States, Italy and Spain provided the acute and convalescent COVID-19 samples. The analysed material was cDNA or gDNA that came from T cells, B-cell-depleted T cells, or PBMCs.

The TCR sequence derives from a man aged 18 to 30 with COVID-19, enrolled during active disease. The sample consisted of peripheral blood.

CDR3 sequence: CASSFPQMNTEAFF. CDR3 nucleotide sequence: TGTGCCAGCAGCTTTCCTCAGATGAACACTGAAGCTTTCTTT. The chain has TRBV7-9 and TRBJ1-1; no definite D call. The ends were cut back, 3 bases at V and 0 bases at J, with 8 bases in the middle. The length of the CDR3 is 14 residues. Germline CDR1 and CDR2: SEHNR and FQNEAQ (reference sequence).